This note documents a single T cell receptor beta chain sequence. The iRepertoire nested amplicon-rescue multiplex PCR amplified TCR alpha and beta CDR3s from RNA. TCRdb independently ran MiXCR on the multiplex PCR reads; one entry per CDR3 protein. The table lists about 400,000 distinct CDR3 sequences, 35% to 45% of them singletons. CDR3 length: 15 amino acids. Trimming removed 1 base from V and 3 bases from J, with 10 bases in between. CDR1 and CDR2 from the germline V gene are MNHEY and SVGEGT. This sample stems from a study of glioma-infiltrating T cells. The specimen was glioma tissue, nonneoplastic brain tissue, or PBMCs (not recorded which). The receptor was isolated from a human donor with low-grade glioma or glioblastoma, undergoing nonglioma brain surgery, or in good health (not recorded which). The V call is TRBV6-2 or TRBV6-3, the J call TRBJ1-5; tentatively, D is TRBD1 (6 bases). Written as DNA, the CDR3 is TGTGCCAGCAGTTACTGGACAGCGTTCAATCAGCCCCAGCATTTT. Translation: CASSYWTAFNQPQHF.